These 23 T cell receptor beta chains were all obtained from the same sample, sequenced in a study of blood T cell repertoires in COVID-19. Clones were read by immunoSEQ multiplex PCR, and TCRdb kept only the in-frame ones, dropping some. Among about 250,000 clones, about 86% were seen once, and the ten largest hold over 7.5%. Sequenced material: peripheral blood. The receptors come from an elderly man with acute or convalescent COVID-19.

V is TRBV28 and J is TRBJ1-2, with 7 bases that match TRBD1. CDR1 MDHEN and CDR2 SYDVKM come from the germline V gene. The CDR3 consists of 16 residues. V lost 3 bases and J lost 0; bases outside the gene matches: 7. In DNA form, the CDR3 reads TGTGCCAGCAGTTTTACAGGGGTCCCTTCTAACTATGGCTACACCTTC. Its protein is CASSFTGVPSNYGYTF.

The chain links TRBV25-1 to TRBJ1-6, with 9 bases fitting TRBD1. J was trimmed by 5 bases and V by 3 bases; bases with no gene match: 5. Germline V lookup: CDR1 MGHDK, CDR2 SYGVNS. This CDR3 has 16 residues. The CDR3 DNA follows: TGTGCCAGCAGTGACGAATGGGACAGGGATAATTCACCCCTCCACTTT. As protein: CASSDEWDRDNSPLHF.

This clone was recorded once. This chain uses TRBV30 with TRBJ1-2; 7 nucleotides agree with TRBD1. V shed 0 bases and J 5 bases; nucleotides not matched to a gene: 3. CDR1 and CDR2 (germline): GTSNPN, SVGIG (reference sequence). This CDR3 has 13 residues. The CDR3, as DNA: TGTGCCTGGAGTGTTATGACAGGGTATGGCTACACCTTC. It specifies CAWSVMTGYGYTF.

The gene calls are TRBV9 and TRBJ2-3; 7 bases map to TRBD2. Germline CDR1 SGDLS, CDR2 YYNGEE. V lost 0 bases and J lost 2; bases outside the gene matches: 12. This CDR3 contains 18 residues. Here the CDR3 DNA reads TGTGCCAGCAGCGTAGTAGGTTTTTGGACTAGGCCCACAGATACGCAGTATTTT. It specifies CASSVVGFWTRPTDTQYF.

The rearrangement links TRBV7-3 to TRBJ1-1; D call uncertain. The germline V gene has CDR1 SGHTA and CDR2 FQGTGA. V dropped 9 bases and J dropped 7 bases, with 15 bases sitting between them. The CDR3 spans 12 residues. The CDR3, as DNA: TGTGCCAGTCGATCGGGAGTAGGTGAAGCTTTCTTT. Its translation is CASRSGVGEAFF.

The chain has TRBV28 and TRBJ1-5; 7 bases are shared with TRBD1. From germline, CDR1 is MDHEN and CDR2 SYDVKM. The CDR3 is 14 amino acids. The V segment lost 5 bases and the J segment 3 bases; nucleotides outside the gene matches: 4. The CDR3 DNA reads as TGTGCCAGCAGTCGGGACAGCGTCAATCAGCCCCAGCATTTT. Its translation is CASSRDSVNQPQHF.

This chain connects TRBV2 to TRBJ1-5; weak D call: TRBD1 (5 bases). Trimming removed 2 bases at V and 2 bases at J, with 10 bases between. There are 15 residues in the CDR3. Germline CDR1 reads SNHLY; CDR2 reads FYNNEI. The CDR3 region is CASSEQGRRNQPQHF. The CDR3 nucleotides read TGTGCCAGCAGTGAACAGGGTAGGCGCAATCAGCCCCAGCATTTT.

The CDR3 is CATSRPDRGRRPLHF. The CDR3 region has the DNA TGTGCCACCAGCAGACCGGACAGGGGGCGACGTCCCCTCCACTTT. This chain links TRBV15 with TRBJ1-6; 11 bases agree with TRBD1. This CDR3 contains 15 residues. Germline V gene sequence: CDR1 LNHNV, CDR2 YYDKDF (reference sequence). V shed 2 bases and J 13 bases; nucleotides not matched to a gene: 7.

This chain uses TRBV2 with TRBJ2-3, with 9 bases lining up with TRBD1. Germline CDR1 reads SNHLY; CDR2 reads FYNNEI. V dropped 6 bases and J dropped 3; count of bases not matched to a gene: 4. This CDR3 region has 14 residues. Here the CDR3 DNA reads TGTGCCAGCAGCTGGACAGGGGAGACAGATACGCAGTATTTT. Translating it yields CASSWTGETDTQYF.

This clone was counted a single time. The rearrangement links TRBV5-1 to TRBJ2-5; tentative D call: TRBD1 (6 bases). The germline V and J ends were trimmed by 4 bases and 6 bases, with 16 bases remaining between them. The CDR3 length is 14 residues. Germline values: CDR1 SGHRS, CDR2 YFSETQ. DNA for the CDR3: TGCGCCAGCAGCGCCTACAGGGCCGGGAAGACCCAGTACTTC. Its translation is CASSAYRAGKTQYF.

This clone has a single count. The chain is built from TRBV18 and TRBJ2-7; TRBD1 matches 9 bases. Unmatched junction bases numbered 6, after V lost 3 bases and J lost 6 bases. CDR3 length equals 14 residues. The germline V gene encodes CDR1 KGHSH and CDR2 LQKENI. CDR3 region: CASSPRDRESEQYF. The CDR3 nucleotides are TGTGCCAGCTCACCTCGGGACAGGGAAAGCGAGCAGTACTTC.

The chain is built from TRBV7-3 and TRBJ2-7; TRBD2 matches at 8 bases. This CDR3 region has 14 residues. Germline assignment: CDR1 SGHTA and CDR2 FQGTGA. The V gene end was trimmed by 3 bases and the J gene end by 5 bases; junction bases not matched to a gene: 6. Written as DNA, the CDR3 is TGTGCCAGCAGCTTGGGGCTAGCGGGTGACGAGCAGTACTTC. It codes for CASSLGLAGDEQYF.

V and J are TRBV19 and TRBJ2-1; 8 bases fit TRBD1. The CDR3 consists of 16 residues. Unmatched junction bases numbered 7, after V lost 4 bases and J lost 2 bases. Germline V CDR1 and CDR2: LNHDA, SQIVND (reference sequence). This CDR3 is CASSRTGKSPYNEQFF. CDR3 DNA sequence: TGTGCCAGTAGTAGGACAGGGAAAAGCCCCTACAATGAGCAGTTCTTC.

This chain links TRBV7-2 with TRBJ1-4, with TRBD1 matching over 9 bases. CDR3 size: 16 residues. Germline assignment: CDR1 SGHTA and CDR2 FQGNSA. Trimming at V came to 0 bases and at J to 6 bases, leaving 5 bases not matched to a gene. CDR3 protein: CASSLAAGQGDEKLFF. In DNA form, the CDR3 reads TGTGCCAGCAGCTTAGCGGCGGGACAGGGAGATGAAAAACTGTTTTTT.

The chain carries TRBV12-5 and TRBJ2-1, with 13 bases lining up with TRBD2. The CDR3 is 15 amino acids. With V trimmed by 4 bases and J by 8 bases, 5 bases remained unmatched. The V gene's germline CDR1 is LGHNT and CDR2 FRNRAP. The CDR3 loop is CASGSGLAGVYEQFF. The CDR3, as DNA: TGTGCTAGTGGTTCTGGACTAGCGGGAGTTTATGAGCAGTTCTTC.

This clone came up a few times. The V and J genes are TRBV4-2 and TRBJ1-2; TRBD1 is a possible D gene (5 bases). The CDR3 sequence is 15 residues long. V gave up 3 bases and J gave up 2 bases, with 13 bases separating them. Per the germline V gene, CDR1 is LGHNA and CDR2 is YNFKEQ. CDR3 in amino acids: CASSHSLGGNYGYTF. The CDR3, as DNA: TGTGCCAGCAGCCACTCCCTGGGGGGGAACTATGGCTACACCTTC.

DNA of the CDR3: TGTGCCAGCAGCGGCGGGGGACAGGGGGCTTCTGGCTACACCTTC. It yields the protein CASSGGGQGASGYTF. The chain links TRBV9 to TRBJ1-2, with 12 nucleotides matching TRBD1. The CDR3 contains 15 residues. J was trimmed by 7 bases and V by 3 bases; bases with no gene match: 7. CDR1 is SGDLS and CDR2 is YYNGEE in the germline V gene.

The gene calls are TRBV19 and TRBJ1-2; TRBD1 matches 7 bases. The V gene's germline CDR1 is LNHDA and CDR2 SQIVND (reference sequence). The CDR3 length is 12 residues. With 10 bases clipped from V and 4 bases from J, the junction kept 6 bases outside the gene matches. The chain's CDR3 is CATRTGGYGYTF. The CDR3 DNA reads as TGTGCCACTAGGACAGGTGGCTATGGCTACACCTTC. The variable domain in full, completed from reference TRBV19 and TRBJ1-2, reads DGGITQSPKYLFRKEGQNVTLSCEQNLNHDAMYWYRQDPGQGLRLIYYSQIVNDFQKGDIAEGYSVSREKKESFPLTVTSAQKNPTAFYLCATRTGGYGYTFGSGTRLTVV.

This rearrangement joins TRBV12-3 or TRBV12-4 to TRBJ1-1; no clear D. CDR3 size: 13 residues. V was shortened by 6 bases and J by 0 bases, with 8 bases between the two germline ends. CDR3 sequence reads: CASRPGLNTEAFF. The CDR3 nucleotides read TGTGCCAGCAGACCGGGTCTGAACACTGAAGCTTTCTTT.

This clone has only one observation. The chain recombines TRBV10-2 with TRBJ1-2; D may be TRBD1 (6 bases). CDR1 is WSHSY and CDR2 is SAAADI in the germline V gene. Trimming pared 3 bases from V and 2 bases from J, leaving 13 bases between. The CDR3 consists of 15 residues. The CDR3 region is CASSDRAGANYGYTF. The CDR3 bases are TGCGCCAGCAGTGATAGGGCAGGGGCAAACTATGGCTACACCTTC.

The chain carries TRBV5-6 and TRBJ1-5, with 7 bases aligning to TRBD1. The germline CDR1 and CDR2 sequences are SGHDT and YYEEEE. V trimming: 2 bases; J trimming: 1 base; junction bases outside the gene matches: 9. This CDR3 region has 17 residues. The CDR3 sequence is CASSFLGKGASNQPQHF. DNA for the CDR3: TGTGCCAGCAGCTTCTTGGGGAAGGGGGCGAGCAATCAGCCCCAGCATTTT.

V is TRBV7-8 and J is TRBJ1-2; 7 nucleotides align to TRBD1. CDR1 and CDR2 (germline): SGHVS, FQNEAQ. This CDR3 region has 16 residues. The J segment lost 3 bases and the V segment lost 4 bases, leaving 11 bases of the junction unmatched. CDR3 residues: CASSSRQGPTDYGYTF. The CDR3 DNA reads TGTGCCAGCAGCTCTAGACAGGGCCCTACTGACTATGGCTACACCTTC.

V usage is TRBV28 and J usage is TRBJ2-1; 12 bases are shared with TRBD2. Germline lookup yields CDR1 MDHEN and CDR2 SYDVKM. J was trimmed by 1 base and V by 5 bases; bases with no gene match: 6. The CDR3 is 17 residues long. The CDR3 is CASSPLGLAGSYNEQFF. The CDR3 DNA is TGTGCCAGCAGTCCCCTCGGACTAGCGGGGTCCTACAATGAGCAGTTCTTC.